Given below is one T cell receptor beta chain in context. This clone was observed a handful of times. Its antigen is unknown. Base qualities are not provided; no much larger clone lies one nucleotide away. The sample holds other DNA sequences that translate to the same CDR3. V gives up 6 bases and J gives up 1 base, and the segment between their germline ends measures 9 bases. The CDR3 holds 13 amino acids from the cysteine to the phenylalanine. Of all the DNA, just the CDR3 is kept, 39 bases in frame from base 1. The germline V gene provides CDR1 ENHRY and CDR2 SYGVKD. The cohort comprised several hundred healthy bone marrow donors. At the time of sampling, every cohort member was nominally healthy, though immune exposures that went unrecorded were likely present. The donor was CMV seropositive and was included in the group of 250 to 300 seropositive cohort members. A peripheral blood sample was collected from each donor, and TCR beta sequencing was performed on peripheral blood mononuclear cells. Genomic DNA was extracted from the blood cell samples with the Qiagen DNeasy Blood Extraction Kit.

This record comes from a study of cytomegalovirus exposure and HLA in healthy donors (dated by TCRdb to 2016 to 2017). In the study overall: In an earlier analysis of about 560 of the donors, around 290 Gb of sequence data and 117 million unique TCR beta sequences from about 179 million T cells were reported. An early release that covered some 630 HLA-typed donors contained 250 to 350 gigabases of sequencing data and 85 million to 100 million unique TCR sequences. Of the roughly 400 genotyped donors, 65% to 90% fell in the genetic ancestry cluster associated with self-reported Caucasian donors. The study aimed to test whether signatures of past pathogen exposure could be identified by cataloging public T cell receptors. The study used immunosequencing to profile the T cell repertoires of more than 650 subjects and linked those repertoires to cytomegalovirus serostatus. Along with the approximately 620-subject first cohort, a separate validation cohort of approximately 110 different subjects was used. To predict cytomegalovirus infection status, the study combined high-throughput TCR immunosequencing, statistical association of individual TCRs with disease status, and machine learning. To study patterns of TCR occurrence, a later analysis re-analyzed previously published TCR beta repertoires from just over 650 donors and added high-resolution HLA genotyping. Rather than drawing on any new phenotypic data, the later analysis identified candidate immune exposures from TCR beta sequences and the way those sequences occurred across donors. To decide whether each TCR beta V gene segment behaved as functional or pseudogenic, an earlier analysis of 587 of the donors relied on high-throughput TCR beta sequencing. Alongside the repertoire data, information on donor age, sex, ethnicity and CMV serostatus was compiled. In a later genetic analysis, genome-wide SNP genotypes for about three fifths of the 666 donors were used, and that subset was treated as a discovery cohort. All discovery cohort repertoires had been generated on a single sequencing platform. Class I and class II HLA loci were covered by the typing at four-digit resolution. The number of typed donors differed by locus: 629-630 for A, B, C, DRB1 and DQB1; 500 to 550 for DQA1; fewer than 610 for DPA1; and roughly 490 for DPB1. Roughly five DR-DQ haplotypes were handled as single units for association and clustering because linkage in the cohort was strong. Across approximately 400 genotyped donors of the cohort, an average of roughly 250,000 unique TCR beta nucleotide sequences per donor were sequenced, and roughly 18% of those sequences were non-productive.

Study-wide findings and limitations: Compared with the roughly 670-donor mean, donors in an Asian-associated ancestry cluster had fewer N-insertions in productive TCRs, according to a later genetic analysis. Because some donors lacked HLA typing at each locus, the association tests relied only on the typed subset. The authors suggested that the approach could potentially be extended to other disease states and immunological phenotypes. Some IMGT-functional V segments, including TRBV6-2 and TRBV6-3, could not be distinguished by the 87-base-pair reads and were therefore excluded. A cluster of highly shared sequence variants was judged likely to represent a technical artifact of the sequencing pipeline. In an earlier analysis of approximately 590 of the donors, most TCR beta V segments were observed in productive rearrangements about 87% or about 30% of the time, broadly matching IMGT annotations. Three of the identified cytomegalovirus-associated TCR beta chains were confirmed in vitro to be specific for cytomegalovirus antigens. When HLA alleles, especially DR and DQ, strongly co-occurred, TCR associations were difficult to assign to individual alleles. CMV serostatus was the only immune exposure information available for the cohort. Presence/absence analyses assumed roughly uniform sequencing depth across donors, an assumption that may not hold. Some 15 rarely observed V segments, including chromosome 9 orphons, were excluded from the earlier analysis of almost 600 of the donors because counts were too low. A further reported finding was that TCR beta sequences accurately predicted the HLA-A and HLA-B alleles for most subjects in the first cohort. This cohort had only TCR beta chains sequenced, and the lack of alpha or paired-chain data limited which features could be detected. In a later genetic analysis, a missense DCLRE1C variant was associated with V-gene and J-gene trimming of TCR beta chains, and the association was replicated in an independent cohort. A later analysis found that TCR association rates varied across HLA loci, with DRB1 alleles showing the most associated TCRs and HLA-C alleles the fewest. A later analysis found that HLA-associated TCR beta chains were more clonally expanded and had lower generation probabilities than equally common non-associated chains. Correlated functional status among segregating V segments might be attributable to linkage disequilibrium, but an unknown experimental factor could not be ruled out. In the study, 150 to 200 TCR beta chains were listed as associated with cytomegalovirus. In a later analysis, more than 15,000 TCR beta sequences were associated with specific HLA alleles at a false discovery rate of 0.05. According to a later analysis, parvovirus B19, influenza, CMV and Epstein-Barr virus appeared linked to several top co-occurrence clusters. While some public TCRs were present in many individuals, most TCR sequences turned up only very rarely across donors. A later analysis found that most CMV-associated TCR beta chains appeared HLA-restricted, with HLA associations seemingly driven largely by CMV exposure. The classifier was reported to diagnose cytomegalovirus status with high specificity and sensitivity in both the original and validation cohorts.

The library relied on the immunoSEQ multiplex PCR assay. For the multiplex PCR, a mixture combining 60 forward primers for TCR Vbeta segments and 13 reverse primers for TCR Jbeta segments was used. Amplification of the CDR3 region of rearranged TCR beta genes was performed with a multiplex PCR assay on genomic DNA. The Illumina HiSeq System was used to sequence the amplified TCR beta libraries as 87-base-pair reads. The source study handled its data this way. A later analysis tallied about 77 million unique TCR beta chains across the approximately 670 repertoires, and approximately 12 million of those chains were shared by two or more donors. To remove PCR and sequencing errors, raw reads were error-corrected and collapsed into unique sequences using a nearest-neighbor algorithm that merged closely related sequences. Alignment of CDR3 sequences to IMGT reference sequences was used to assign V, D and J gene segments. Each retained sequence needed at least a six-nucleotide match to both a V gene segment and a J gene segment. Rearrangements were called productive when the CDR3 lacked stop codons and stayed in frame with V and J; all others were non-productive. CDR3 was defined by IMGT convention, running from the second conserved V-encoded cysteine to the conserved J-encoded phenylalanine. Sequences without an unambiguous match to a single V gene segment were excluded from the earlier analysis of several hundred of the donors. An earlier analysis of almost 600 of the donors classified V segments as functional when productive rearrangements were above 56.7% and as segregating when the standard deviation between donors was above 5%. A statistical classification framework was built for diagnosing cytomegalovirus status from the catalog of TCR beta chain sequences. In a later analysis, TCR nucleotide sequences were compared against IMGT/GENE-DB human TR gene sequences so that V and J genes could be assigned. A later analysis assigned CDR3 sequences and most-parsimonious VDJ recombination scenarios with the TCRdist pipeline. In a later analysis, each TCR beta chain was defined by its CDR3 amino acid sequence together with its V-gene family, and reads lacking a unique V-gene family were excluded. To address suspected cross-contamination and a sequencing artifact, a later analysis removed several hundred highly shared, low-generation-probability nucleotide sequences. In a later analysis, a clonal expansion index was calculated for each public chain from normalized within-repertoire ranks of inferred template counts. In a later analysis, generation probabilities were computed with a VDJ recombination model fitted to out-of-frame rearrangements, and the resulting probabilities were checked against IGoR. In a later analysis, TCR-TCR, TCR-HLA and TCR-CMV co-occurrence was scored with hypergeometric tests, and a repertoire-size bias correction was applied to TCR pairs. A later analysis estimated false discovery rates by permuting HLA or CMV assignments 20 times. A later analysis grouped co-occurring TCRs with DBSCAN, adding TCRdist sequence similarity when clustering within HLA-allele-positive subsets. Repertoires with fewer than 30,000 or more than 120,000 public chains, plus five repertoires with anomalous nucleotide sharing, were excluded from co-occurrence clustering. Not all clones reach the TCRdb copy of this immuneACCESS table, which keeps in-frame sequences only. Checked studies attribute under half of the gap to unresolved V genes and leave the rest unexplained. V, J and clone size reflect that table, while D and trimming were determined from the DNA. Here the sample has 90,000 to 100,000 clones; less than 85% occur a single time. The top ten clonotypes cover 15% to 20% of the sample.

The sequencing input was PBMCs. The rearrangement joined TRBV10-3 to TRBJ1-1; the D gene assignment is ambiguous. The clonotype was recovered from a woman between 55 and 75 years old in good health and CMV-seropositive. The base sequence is TGTGCCATCAGACCTACAGAGAACACTGAAGCTTTCTTT. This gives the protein CAIRPTENTEAFF.